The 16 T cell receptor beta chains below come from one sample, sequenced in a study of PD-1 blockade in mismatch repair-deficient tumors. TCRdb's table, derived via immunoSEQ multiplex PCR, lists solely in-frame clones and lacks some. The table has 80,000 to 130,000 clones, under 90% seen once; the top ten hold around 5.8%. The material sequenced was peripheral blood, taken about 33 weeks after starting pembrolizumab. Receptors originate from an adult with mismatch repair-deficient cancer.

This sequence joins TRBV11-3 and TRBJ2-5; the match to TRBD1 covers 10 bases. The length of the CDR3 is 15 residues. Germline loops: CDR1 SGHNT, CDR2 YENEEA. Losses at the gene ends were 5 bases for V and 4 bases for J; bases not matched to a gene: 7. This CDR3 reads CASSTRTGGRETQYF. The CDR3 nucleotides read TGTGCCAGCAGCACCCGGACAGGGGGTCGAGAGACCCAGTACTTC.

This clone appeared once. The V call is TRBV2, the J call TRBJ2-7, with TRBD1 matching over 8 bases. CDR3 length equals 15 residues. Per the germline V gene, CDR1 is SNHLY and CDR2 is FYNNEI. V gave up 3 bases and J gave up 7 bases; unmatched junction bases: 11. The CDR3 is CASSEGRGLVWEQYF. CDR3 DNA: TGTGCCAGCAGTGAGGGCAGGGGGCTAGTATGGGAGCAGTACTTC.

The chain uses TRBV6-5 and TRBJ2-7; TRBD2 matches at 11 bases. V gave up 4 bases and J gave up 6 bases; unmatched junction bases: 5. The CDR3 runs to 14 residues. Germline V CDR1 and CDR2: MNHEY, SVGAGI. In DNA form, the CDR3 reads TGTGCCAGCAGTTTACTAGCGGGAGTAGCCGAGCAGTACTTC. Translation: CASSLLAGVAEQYF.

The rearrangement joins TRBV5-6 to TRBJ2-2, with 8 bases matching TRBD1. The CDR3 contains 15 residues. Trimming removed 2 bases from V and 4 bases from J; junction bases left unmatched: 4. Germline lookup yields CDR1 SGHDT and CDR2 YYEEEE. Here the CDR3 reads CASSFDRGGTGELFF. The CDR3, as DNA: TGTGCCAGCAGCTTTGACAGGGGAGGCACCGGGGAGCTGTTTTTT.

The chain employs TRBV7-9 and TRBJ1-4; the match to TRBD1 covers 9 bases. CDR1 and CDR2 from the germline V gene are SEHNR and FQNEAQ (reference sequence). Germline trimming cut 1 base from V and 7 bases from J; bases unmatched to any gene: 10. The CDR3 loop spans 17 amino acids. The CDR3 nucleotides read TGTGCCAGCAGCTTAGAACGAGGGGACAGGGCTCCTGAAAAACTGTTTTTT. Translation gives CASSLERGDRAPEKLFF.

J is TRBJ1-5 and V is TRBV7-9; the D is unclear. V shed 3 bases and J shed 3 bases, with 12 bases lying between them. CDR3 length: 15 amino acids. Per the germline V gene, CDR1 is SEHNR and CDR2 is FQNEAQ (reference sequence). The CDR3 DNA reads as TGTGCCAGCAGCTTGAAAGGAGGGCACAATCAGCCCCAGCATTTT. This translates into CASSLKGGHNQPQHF.

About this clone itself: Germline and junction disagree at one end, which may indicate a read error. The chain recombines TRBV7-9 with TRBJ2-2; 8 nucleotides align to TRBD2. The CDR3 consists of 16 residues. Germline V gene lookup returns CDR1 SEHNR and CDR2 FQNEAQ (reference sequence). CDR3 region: CASKPRGSGNSGELFF. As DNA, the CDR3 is TGTGCCAGCAAACCCCGGGGTAGCGGGAACTCCGGGGAGCTGTTTTTT.

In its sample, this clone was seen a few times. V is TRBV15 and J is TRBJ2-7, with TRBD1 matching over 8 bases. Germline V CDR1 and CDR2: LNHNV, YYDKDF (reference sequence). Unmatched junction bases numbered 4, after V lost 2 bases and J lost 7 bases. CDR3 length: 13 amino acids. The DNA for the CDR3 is TGTGCCACCAGCAGACAGGGGGCGGGAGAGCAGTACTTC. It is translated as CATSRQGAGEQYF.

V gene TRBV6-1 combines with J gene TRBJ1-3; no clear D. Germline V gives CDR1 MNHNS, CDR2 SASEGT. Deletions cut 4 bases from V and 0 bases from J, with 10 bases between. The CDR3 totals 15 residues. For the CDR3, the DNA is TGTGCCAGCAGTGCAAGAGAGGGCTCTGGAAACACCATATATTTT. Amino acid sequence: CASSAREGSGNTIYF.

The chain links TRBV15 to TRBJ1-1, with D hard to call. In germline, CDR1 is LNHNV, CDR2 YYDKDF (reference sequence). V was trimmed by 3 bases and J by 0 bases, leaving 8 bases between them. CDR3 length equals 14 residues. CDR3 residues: CATSRREVNTEAFF. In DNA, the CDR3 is TGTGCCACCAGCAGGAGGGAGGTGAACACTGAAGCTTTCTTT.

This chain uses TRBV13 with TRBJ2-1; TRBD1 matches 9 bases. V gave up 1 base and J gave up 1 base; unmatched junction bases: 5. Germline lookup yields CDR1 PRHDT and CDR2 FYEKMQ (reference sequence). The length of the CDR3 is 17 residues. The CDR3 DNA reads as TGTGCCAGCAGCTTAGAGGGACAGGGTTATTCCTACAATGAGCAGTTCTTC. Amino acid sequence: CASSLEGQGYSYNEQFF.

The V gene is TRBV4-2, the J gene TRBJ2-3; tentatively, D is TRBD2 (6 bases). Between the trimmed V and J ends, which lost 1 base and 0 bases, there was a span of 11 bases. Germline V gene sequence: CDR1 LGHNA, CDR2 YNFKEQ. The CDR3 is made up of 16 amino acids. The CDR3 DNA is TGTGCCAGCAGCCAAGTAGTTAGCGGAAGCACAGATACGCAGTATTTT. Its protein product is CASSQVVSGSTDTQYF.

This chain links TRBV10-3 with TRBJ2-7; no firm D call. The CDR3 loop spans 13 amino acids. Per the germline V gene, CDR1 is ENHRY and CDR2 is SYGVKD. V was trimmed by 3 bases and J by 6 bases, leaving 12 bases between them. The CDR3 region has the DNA TGTGCCATCAGTGAAGGTCTCGGGTTCGAGCAGTACTTC. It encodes CAISEGLGFEQYF.

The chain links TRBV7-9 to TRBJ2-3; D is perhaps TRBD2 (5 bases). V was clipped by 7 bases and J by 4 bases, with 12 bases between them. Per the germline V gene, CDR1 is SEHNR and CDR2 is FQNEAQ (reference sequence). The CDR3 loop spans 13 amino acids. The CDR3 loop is CASNQGGADTQYF. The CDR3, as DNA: TGTGCCAGCAACCAAGGAGGCGCAGATACGCAGTATTTT. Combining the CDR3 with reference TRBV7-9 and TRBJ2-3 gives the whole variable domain DTGVSQNPRHKITKRGQNVTFRCDPISEHNRLYWYRQTLGQGPEFLTYFQNEAQLEKSRLLSDRFSAERPKGSFSTLEIQRTEQGDSAMYLCASNQGGADTQYFGPGTRLTVL.

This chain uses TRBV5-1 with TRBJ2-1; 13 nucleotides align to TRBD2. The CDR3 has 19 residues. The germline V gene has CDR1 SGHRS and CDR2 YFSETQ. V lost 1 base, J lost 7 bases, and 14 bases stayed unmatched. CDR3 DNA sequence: TGCGCCAGCAGCTTGACAGGGGGAACAGGGACTAGCGGGACTAATGAGCAGTTCTTC. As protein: CASSLTGGTGTSGTNEQFF.

CDR3 amino acids: CASSPQTGGLDTQYF. Written as DNA, the CDR3 is TGTGCCAGCAGCCCCCAGACAGGGGGCTTAGATACGCAGTATTTT. The chain employs TRBV9 and TRBJ2-3; 10 nucleotides agree with TRBD1. The ends lost 4 bases at V and 5 bases at J; junction bases unmatched: 7. The CDR3 runs to 15 residues. Germline V gene sequence: CDR1 SGDLS, CDR2 YYNGEE.